What follows are 5 T cell receptor beta chains derived from one specimen sequenced in a study of yellow fever vaccine responses in identical twins. Using its own MiXCR run on the RT-PCR reads, TCRdb lists one record per CDR3 protein. The sample lists under 6,000 distinct CDR3 sequences, about three quarters seen once, with roughly 1.8% in the top ten. This sample comprised T cells from blood (PBMCs), unsorted or a sorted subset (not recorded which), obtained before or after yellow fever vaccination (not recorded which). These receptors came from a woman aged 18-30 years who received the yellow fever vaccine.

This rearrangement joins TRBV11-1 to TRBJ2-7; D is perhaps TRBD1 or TRBD2 (5 bases each). Trimming stripped 5 bases from V and 2 bases from J, with 10 bases between. CDR3 length: 13 amino acids. CDR1 SGHAT and CDR2 FQDESV come from the germline V gene (reference sequence). This CDR3 is CASSPEGTYEQYF. The CDR3 DNA sequence: TGTGCCAGCAGCCCCGAGGGGACCTACGAGCAGTACTTC.

This clonotype was seen a single time. This rearrangement joins TRBV10-1 to TRBJ2-1; the D is unclear. The V end was cut by 3 bases, the J end by 5 bases, with 11 bases between. This CDR3 is built from 14 residues. In germline, CDR1 is WNHNN, CDR2 SYGVQD (reference sequence). The CDR3 reads CASSEGRNDNEQFF. The CDR3 DNA is TGCGCCAGCAGTGAAGGTCGGAACGACAATGAGCAGTTCTTC.

V and J are TRBV6-2 or TRBV6-3 and TRBJ2-6, with 12 bases matching TRBD2. With V trimmed by 0 bases and J by 1 base, 4 bases remained unmatched. Germline values: CDR1 MNHEY, CDR2 SVGEGT. The CDR3 has 19 residues. Written as DNA, the CDR3 is TGTGCCAGCAGTTACTCGACTAGCGGGAGTTCTTCTGGGGCCAACGTCCTGACTTTC. Translated: CASSYSTSGSSSGANVLTF.

This sequence joins TRBV11-2 and TRBJ2-1; 10 bases align to TRBD1. V shed 4 bases and J 1 base; nucleotides not matched to a gene: 1. The CDR3 length is 15 residues. Germline assignment: CDR1 SGHAT and CDR2 FQNNGV. The CDR3 loop is CASSSGQGSYNEQFF. The CDR3 region has the DNA TGTGCCAGCAGCTCGGGACAGGGGTCCTACAATGAGCAGTTCTTC.

This chain uses TRBV6-5 with TRBJ1-6; D call uncertain. The CDR3 has 13 amino acids. Germline V gene data show CDR1 as MNHEY and CDR2 as SVGAGI. The V end lost 0 bases, the J end lost 7 bases, and 4 bases lay between the germline ends. CDR3 nucleotide sequence: TGTGCCAGCAGTTACTCACTAAATTCACCCCTCCACTTT. Translated, it gives CASSYSLNSPLHF.